Described below is a single T cell receptor (beta chain) sequence and its context. Its antigen is unidentified. Time point in this sample: after neoadjuvant nivolumab, at surgical resection. Patients were newly diagnosed with stage II-IVA oral cavity squamous cell carcinoma without prior systemic or radiation treatment. Most tumor samples had about 4.8 ug input DNA in two replicates. Clones were read by immunoSEQ multiplex PCR, and TCRdb kept only the in-frame ones, dropping some. Seen here are about 37,000 clones, about 36% observed once, and the top ten hold more than 15%. Germline trimming cut 5 bases from V and 8 bases from J; bases unmatched to any gene: 16. This CDR3 is 16 amino acids long. Germline CDR1 and CDR2: SQVTM and ANQGSEA. The sample originates from a study of neoadjuvant anti-PD-1 for oral cavity cancer. In the study overall: Around day 43, patients without progression received a fourth nivolumab dose before surgery.

Study conclusions and caveats: Only three patients per response group were TCR-analyzed; validation needed.

The receptor's source is a person between 40 and 79 years old with oral cavity squamous cell carcinoma. The specimen comprised tumor tissue, sampled after nivolumab (anti-PD-1) treatment. The rearrangement uses TRBV29-1 and TRBJ2-1; 9 bases map to TRBD2. The CDR3 reads CSVQSSRTSVSHEQFF. DNA of the CDR3: TGCAGCGTTCAAAGTAGCAGGACTAGCGTCTCCCATGAGCAGTTCTTC.